This T cell receptor (beta chain) emerged from a study of siplizumab effects on memory and regulatory T cells. Assays were performed on about 97,000 TCR templates per sample. Sequencing used immunoSEQ multiplex PCR; TCRdb keeps in-frame clones, though not all of them. The sample consists of 75,000 to 100,000 clones, approximately 95% of them appearing once. About this clone itself: Antigen unknown.

Germline CDR1 is SGHVS and CDR2 is FNYEAQ. V was shortened by 4 bases and J by 6 bases, with 18 bases between the two germline ends. The CDR3 loop spans 15 amino acids. Study-wide results and limits: The alloreactive clones that mapped to unstimulated subsets made up only a minor fraction.

This chain links TRBV7-6 with TRBJ1-2; D unresolved. The receptor was isolated from a human donor in good health. Sequencing was performed on non-Treg CD4+ T cells sorted from blood. This CDR3 is CASSSQEAGLDGYTF. The CDR3 DNA reads as TGTGCCAGCAGCTCCCAGGAGGCCGGGTTAGATGGCTACACCTTC.